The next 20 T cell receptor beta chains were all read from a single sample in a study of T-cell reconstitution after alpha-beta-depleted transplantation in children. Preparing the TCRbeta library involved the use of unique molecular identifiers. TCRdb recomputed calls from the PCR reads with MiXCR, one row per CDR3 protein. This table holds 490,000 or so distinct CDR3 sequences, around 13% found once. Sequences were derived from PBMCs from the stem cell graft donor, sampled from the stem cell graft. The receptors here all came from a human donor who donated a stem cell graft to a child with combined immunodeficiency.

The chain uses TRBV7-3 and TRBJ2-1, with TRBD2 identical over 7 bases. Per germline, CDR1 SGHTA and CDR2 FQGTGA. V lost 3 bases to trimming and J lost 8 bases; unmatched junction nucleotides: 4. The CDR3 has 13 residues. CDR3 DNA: TGTGCCAGCAGCTTTACACGGGAGGATGAGCAGTTCTTC. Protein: CASSFTREDEQFF.

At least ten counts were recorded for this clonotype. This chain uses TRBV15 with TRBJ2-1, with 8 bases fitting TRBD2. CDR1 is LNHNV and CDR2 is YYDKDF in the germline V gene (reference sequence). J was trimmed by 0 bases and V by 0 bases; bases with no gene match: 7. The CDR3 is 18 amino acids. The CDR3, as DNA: TGTGCCACCAGCAGAGATCTGAGCGGGAGAGGCTCCTACAATGAGCAGTTCTTC. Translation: CATSRDLSGRGSYNEQFF.

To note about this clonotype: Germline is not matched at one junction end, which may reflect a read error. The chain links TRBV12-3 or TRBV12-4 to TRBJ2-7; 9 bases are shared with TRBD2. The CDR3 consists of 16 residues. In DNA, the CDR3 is TGTGCCAGCAGTTTAGAGGGGATTAGCGGGGGCTACGAGGAGTACTTC. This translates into CASSLEGISGGYEEYF.

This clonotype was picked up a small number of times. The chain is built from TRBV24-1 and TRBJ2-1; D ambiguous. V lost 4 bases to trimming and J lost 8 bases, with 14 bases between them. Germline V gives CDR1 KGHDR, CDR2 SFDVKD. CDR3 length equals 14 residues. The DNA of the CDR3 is TGTGCCACCAGTGAAACCCGACCGTGGGATGAGCAGTTCTTC. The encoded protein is CATSETRPWDEQFF.

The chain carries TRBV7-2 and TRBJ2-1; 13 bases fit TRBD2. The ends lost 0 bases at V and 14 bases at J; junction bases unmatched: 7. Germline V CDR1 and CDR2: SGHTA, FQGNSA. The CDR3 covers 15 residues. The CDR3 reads CASSLARTSGSPKFF. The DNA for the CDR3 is TGTGCCAGCAGCTTAGCGCGGACTAGCGGGAGCCCAAAGTTCTTC.

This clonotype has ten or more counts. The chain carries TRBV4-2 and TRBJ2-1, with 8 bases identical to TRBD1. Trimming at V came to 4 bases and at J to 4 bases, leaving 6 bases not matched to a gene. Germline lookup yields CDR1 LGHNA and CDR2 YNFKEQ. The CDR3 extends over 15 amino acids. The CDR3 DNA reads TGTGCCAGCAGCCGAGGACAGGGATTATACAATGAGCAGTTCTTC. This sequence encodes CASSRGQGLYNEQFF.

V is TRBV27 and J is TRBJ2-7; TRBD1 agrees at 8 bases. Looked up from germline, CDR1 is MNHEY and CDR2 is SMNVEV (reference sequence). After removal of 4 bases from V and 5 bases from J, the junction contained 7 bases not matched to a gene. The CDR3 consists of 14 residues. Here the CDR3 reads CASSSDRGGHEQYF. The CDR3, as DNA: TGTGCCAGCAGTTCCGACAGGGGCGGCCACGAGCAGTACTTC.

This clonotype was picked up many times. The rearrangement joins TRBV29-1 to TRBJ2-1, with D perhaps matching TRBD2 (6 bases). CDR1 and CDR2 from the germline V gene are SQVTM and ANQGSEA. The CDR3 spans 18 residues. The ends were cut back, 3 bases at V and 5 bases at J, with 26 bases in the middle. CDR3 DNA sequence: TGCAGCGTTGATGGGAATACCCTGAGGGCGGGAACTAACAATGAGCAGTTCTTC. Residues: CSVDGNTLRAGTNNEQFF.

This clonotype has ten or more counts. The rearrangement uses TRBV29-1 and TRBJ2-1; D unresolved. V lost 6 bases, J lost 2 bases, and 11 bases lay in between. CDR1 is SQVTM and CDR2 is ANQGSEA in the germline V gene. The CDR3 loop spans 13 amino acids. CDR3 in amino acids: CSVGTDTYNEQFF. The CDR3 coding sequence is TGCAGCGTGGGTACAGATACCTACAATGAGCAGTTCTTC.

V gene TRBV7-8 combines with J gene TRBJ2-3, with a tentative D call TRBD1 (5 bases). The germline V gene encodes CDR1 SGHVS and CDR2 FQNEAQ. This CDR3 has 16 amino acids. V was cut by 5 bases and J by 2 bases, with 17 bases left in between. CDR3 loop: CASSEQVARTTDTQYF. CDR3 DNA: TGTGCCAGCAGCGAACAGGTGGCTAGGACCACAGATACGCAGTATTTT. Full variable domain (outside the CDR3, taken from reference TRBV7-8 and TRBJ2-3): GAGVSQSPRYKVAKRGQDVALRCDPISGHVSLFWYQQALGQGPEFLTYFQNEAQLDKSGLPSDRFFAERPEGSVSTLKIQRTQQEDSAVYLCASSEQVARTTDTQYFGPGTRLTVL.

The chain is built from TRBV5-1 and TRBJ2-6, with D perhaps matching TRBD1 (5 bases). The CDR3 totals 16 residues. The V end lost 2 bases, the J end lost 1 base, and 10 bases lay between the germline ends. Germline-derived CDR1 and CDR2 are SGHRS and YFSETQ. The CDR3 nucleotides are TGCGCCAGCAGCTTTGCAGGGCTGTCTGGGGCCAACGTCCTGACTTTC. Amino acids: CASSFAGLSGANVLTF.

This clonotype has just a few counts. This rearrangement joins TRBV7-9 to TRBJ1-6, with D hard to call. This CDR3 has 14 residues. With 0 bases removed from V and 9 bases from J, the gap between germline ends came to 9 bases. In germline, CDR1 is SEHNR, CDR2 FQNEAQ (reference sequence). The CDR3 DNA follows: TGTGCCAGCAGCTTAGCAGTGAACGGTTCACCCCTCCACTTT. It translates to CASSLAVNGSPLHF.

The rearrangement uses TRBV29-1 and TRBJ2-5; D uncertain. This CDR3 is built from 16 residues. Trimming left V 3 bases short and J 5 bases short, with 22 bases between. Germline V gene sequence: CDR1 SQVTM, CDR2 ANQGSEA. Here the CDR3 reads CSVDKLVPPTRETQYF. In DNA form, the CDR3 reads TGCAGCGTTGATAAGCTCGTACCCCCGACCCGGGAGACCCAGTACTTC.

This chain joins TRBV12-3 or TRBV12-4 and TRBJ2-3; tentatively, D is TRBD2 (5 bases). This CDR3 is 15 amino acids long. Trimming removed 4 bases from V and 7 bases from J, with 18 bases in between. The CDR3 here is CASSSSQRILNTQYF. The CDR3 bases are TGTGCCAGCAGTTCTTCTCAGCGGATACTGAATACGCAGTATTTT.

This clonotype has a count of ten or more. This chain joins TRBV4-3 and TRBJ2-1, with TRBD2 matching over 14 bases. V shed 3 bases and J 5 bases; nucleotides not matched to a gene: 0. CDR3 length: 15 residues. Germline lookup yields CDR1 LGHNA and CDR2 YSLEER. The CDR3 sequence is CASSQTSGRDNEQFF. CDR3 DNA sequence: TGCGCCAGCAGCCAGACTAGCGGGAGGGACAATGAGCAGTTCTTC.

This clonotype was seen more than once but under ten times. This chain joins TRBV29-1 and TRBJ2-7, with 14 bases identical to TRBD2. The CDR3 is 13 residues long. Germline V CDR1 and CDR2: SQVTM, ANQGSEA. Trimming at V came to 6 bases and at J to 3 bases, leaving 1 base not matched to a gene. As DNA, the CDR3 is TGCAGCGTGGGACTAGCGGGAGACTACGAGCAGTACTTC. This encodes CSVGLAGDYEQYF.

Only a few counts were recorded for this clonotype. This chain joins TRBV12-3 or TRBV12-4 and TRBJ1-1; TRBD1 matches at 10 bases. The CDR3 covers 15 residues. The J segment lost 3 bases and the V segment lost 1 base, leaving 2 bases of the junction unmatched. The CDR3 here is CASSLEGTGDTEAFF. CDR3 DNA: TGTGCCAGCAGTTTAGAGGGGACAGGGGACACTGAAGCTTTCTTT.

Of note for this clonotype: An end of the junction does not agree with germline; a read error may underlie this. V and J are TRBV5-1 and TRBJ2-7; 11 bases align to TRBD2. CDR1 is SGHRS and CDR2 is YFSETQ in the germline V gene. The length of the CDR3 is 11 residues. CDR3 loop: CASSPGLADHF. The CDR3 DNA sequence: TGCGCCAGCAGCCCGGGACTAGCGGACCACTTC.

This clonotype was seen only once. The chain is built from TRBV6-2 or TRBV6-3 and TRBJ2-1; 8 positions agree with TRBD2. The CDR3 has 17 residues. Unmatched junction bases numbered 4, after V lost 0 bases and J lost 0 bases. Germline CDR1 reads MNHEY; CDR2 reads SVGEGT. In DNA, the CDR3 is TGTGCCAGCAGTTACTCGGGTCTAGCGGGCTCCTACAATGAGCAGTTCTTC. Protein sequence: CASSYSGLAGSYNEQFF.

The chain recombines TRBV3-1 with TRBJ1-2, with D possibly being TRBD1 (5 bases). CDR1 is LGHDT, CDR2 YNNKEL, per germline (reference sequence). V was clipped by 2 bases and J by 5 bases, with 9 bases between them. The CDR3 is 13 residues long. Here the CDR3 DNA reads TGTGCCAGCAGCCAACTCAGGGTATATGGCTACACCTTC. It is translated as CASSQLRVYGYTF.